Each of the 25 T cell receptor beta chains below was sequenced from the same sample in a study of Ad26.COV2.S vaccination and SARS-CoV-2 variants. Here immunoSEQ multiplex PCR was the method, and the copy in TCRdb shows in-frame clones only, minus some. The sample records 350,000 to 600,000 clones, 70% to 90% being singletons. The treatment is: some 20 received Ad26.COV2.S at low or high dose, single or two shots; about 5 received placebo; per-sample allocation not given. Day 63 after the first vaccine or placebo injection was the time point for sampling. The material sequenced was peripheral blood, taken in a trial of Ad26.COV2.S vaccine versus placebo. The receptor set was obtained from a person between 18 and 60 years old who received the Ad26.COV2.S COVID-19 vaccine or a placebo.

This sequence joins TRBV10-3 and TRBJ1-5; 10 bases match TRBD1. The ends lost 5 bases at V and 9 bases at J; junction bases unmatched: 16. Germline CDR1 is ENHRY and CDR2 is SYGVKD. The length of the CDR3 is 17 residues. The CDR3 loop is CAISRDPPVGQGGPQHF. In DNA, the CDR3 is TGTGCCATCAGTCGTGACCCCCCGGTCGGACAGGGGGGGCCCCAGCATTTT.

This rearrangement joins TRBV30 to TRBJ2-3; TRBD1 is a possible D gene (6 bases). V was clipped by 0 bases and J by 5 bases, with 12 bases between them. The CDR3 loop spans 14 amino acids. Germline V gene sequence: CDR1 GTSNPN, CDR2 SVGIG (reference sequence). CDR3 loop: CAWSVWGPEDTQYF. DNA of the CDR3: TGTGCCTGGAGTGTATGGGGGCCAGAAGATACGCAGTATTTT.

This chain connects TRBV28 to TRBJ1-5, with 9 bases matching TRBD1. Germline V gives CDR1 MDHEN, CDR2 SYDVKM. Trimming cost V 1 base and J 4 bases; bases outside gene matches: 2. The CDR3 is made up of 15 amino acids. DNA for the CDR3: TGTGCCAGCAGTTTATTCGGGACAGGGAATCAGCCCCAGCATTTT. Encoded protein: CASSLFGTGNQPQHF.

The chain combines TRBV27 with TRBJ2-1; 7 positions match TRBD2. CDR3 length equals 14 residues. V gave up 7 bases and J gave up 7 bases; unmatched junction bases: 10. CDR1 MNHEY and CDR2 SMNVEV come from the germline V gene (reference sequence). The DNA for the CDR3 is TGTGCCAGCACAACTTGGGGGGAGGGGAATGAGCAGTTCTTC. Translated, it gives CASTTWGEGNEQFF.

V is TRBV7-6 and J is TRBJ1-5; TRBD1 matches 10 bases. The trim removed 5 bases at V and 0 bases at J, leaving 22 bases unmatched. The CDR3 consists of 22 residues. CDR1 is SGHVS, CDR2 FNYEAQ, per germline. In DNA form, the CDR3 reads TGTGCCAGCAGCACCCCCCGAGAAGGTTACCGGGACAGGGGAAATAGCAATCAGCCCCAGCATTTT. Translation gives CASSTPREGYRDRGNSNQPQHF.

This rearrangement joins TRBV2 to TRBJ1-1; D gene unclear. The CDR3 is 12 amino acids. Germline V lookup: CDR1 SNHLY, CDR2 FYNNEI. Trimming cost V 2 bases and J 6 bases, with 7 bases left between them. CDR3 in DNA: TGTGCCAGCAGTGAACTTTTGCCTGAAGCTTTCTTT. Protein sequence: CASSELLPEAFF.

A word on this clone: Within the sample, other DNA sequences also encode this same CDR3. The V gene is TRBV27, the J gene TRBJ1-3; D is possibly TRBD1 (5 bases). The CDR3 extends over 14 amino acids. V was trimmed by 5 bases and J by 4 bases, leaving 12 bases between them. Germline V CDR1 and CDR2: MNHEY, SMNVEV (reference sequence). For the CDR3, the DNA is TGTGCCAGCAGTCGTGGGGGGTCCGGAAACACCATATATTTT. This sequence encodes CASSRGGSGNTIYF.

CDR3 bases: TGTGCCAGCAGCCGGATCGGAAATTCACCCCTCCACTTT. This gives the protein CASSRIGNSPLHF. The genes are TRBV11-2 and TRBJ1-6; D gene ambiguous. V was trimmed by 5 bases and J by 7 bases, leaving 9 bases between them. CDR1 is SGHAT and CDR2 is FQNNGV in the germline V gene. The CDR3 sequence is 13 residues long.

CDR3 region: CATNGLAANTGELFF. CDR3 coding DNA: TGTGCCACCAATGGACTAGCGGCGAACACCGGGGAGCTGTTTTTT. The V call is TRBV10-3, the J call TRBJ2-2; 10 bases match TRBD2. This CDR3 has 15 amino acids. Germline V lookup: CDR1 ENHRY, CDR2 SYGVKD. Unmatched junction bases numbered 5, after V lost 10 bases and J lost 0 bases.

The chain employs TRBV30 and TRBJ1-2; D unresolved. The CDR3 spans 12 residues. V was clipped by 3 bases and J by 7 bases, with 12 bases between them. Germline values: CDR1 GTSNPN, CDR2 SVGIG (reference sequence). The CDR3 DNA sequence: TGTGCCTGGAGGATAGGCCTTGTTGGCTACACCTTC. Its protein product is CAWRIGLVGYTF.

The rearrangement uses TRBV11-3 and TRBJ2-5; no clear D. V was cut by 4 bases and J by 3 bases, with 3 bases left in between. The CDR3 has 11 residues. Germline V gene data show CDR1 as SGHNT and CDR2 as YENEEA. This CDR3 is CASSSKETQYF. In DNA form, the CDR3 reads TGTGCCAGCAGCTCCAAAGAGACCCAGTACTTC. The full variable domain, rest sourced from reference TRBV11-3 and TRBJ2-5, is EAGVVQSPRYKIIEKKQPVAFWCNPISGHNTLYWYLQNLGQGPELLIRYENEEAVDDSQLPKDRFSAERLKGVDSTLKIQPAELGDSAVYLCASSSKETQYFGPGTRLLVL.

The chain uses TRBV28 and TRBJ1-4; TRBD1 matches at 9 bases. The CDR3 covers 13 residues. Germline V gene data show CDR1 as MDHEN and CDR2 as SYDVKM. The ends lost 11 bases at V and 6 bases at J; junction bases unmatched: 7. CDR3 region: CAVRTGADEKLFF. As DNA, the CDR3 is TGTGCCGTTAGGACAGGGGCCGATGAAAAACTGTTTTTT.

The chain uses TRBV10-3 and TRBJ2-3; D possibly corresponds to TRBD2 (5 bases). CDR1 ENHRY and CDR2 SYGVKD come from the germline V gene. The CDR3 sequence is 15 residues long. Between the trimmed V and J ends, which lost 7 bases and 3 bases, there was a span of 17 bases. DNA of the CDR3: TGTGCCATCAAAACTGGAGGAACTGTTACAGATACGCAGTATTTT. Translation: CAIKTGGTVTDTQYF.

The V and J genes are TRBV5-5 and TRBJ2-1; D not resolved. The ends were cut back, 0 bases at V and 5 bases at J, with 15 bases in the middle. There are 16 residues in the CDR3. Germline V gives CDR1 SGHKS, CDR2 YYEKEE (reference sequence). The CDR3 region is CASSLAAPEWNNEQFF. The CDR3 DNA follows: TGTGCCAGCAGCTTGGCGGCCCCAGAATGGAACAATGAGCAGTTCTTC.

The rearrangement joins TRBV7-2 to TRBJ2-1; D is undetermined. Germline CDR1 and CDR2: SGHTA and FQGNSA. The V gene lost 3 bases and the J gene lost 8 bases, with 14 bases spanning the gap. This CDR3 spans 14 amino acids. The CDR3 DNA follows: TGTGCCAGCAGCTTGTCCCTATTGTGGGATGAGCAGTTCTTC. Amino acid sequence: CASSLSLLWDEQFF.

The chain links TRBV25-1 to TRBJ2-2, with 8 nucleotides matching TRBD2. This CDR3 contains 18 residues. CDR1 and CDR2 from the germline V gene are MGHDK and SYGVNS. V lost 6 bases to trimming and J lost 4 bases; unmatched junction nucleotides: 16. The CDR3 nucleotides are TGTGCCAGCAGCCCCAGGAAAGGAGTAGCGGGACGCACCGGGGAGCTGTTTTTT. Protein sequence: CASSPRKGVAGRTGELFF.

This clone was detected only a few times. The chain couples TRBV25-1 to TRBJ2-1; 11 nucleotides match TRBD2. Germline trimming cut 6 bases from V and 0 bases from J; bases unmatched to any gene: 10. Germline CDR1 reads MGHDK; CDR2 reads SYGVNS. The CDR3 covers 18 residues. CDR3 sequence: CASRGGLAAQSSYNEQFF. DNA of the CDR3: TGTGCCAGCAGGGGGGGACTAGCGGCCCAGAGCTCCTACAATGAGCAGTTCTTC.

The J gene is TRBJ1-2, the V gene TRBV6-5; D call uncertain. Between the trimmed V and J ends, which lost 0 bases and 7 bases, there was a span of 18 bases. The CDR3 runs 16 residues. CDR1 is MNHEY, CDR2 SVGAGI, per germline. The CDR3: CASSYSPRVERGGYTF. The DNA of the CDR3 is TGTGCCAGCAGTTACTCCCCGAGGGTGGAGCGGGGTGGCTACACCTTC.

The chain carries TRBV20-1 and TRBJ2-7; the match to TRBD2 covers 8 bases. J was trimmed by 6 bases and V by 6 bases; bases with no gene match: 4. The CDR3 is 11 amino acids. Germline V lookup: CDR1 DFQATT, CDR2 SNEGSKA (reference sequence). CDR3 in amino acids: CSARTSFEQYF. CDR3 nucleotides: TGCAGTGCCCGGACTAGCTTCGAGCAGTACTTC.

The chain carries TRBV6-2 or TRBV6-3 and TRBJ1-2; 10 nucleotides match TRBD1. CDR1 and CDR2 (germline): MNHEY, SVGEGT. The CDR3 is 15 residues long. V lost 5 bases to trimming and J lost 5 bases; unmatched junction nucleotides: 8. DNA for the CDR3: TGTGCCAGCAGTATGGGACAGGGGATCGGGTATGGCTACACCTTC. Amino acid sequence: CASSMGQGIGYGYTF.

This chain joins TRBV27 and TRBJ2-1, with 10 bases fitting TRBD2. In germline, CDR1 is MNHEY, CDR2 SMNVEV (reference sequence). The CDR3 runs 17 residues. V shed 5 bases, J shed 5 bases, and the junction held 12 bases outside the gene matches. The CDR3 region has the DNA TGTGCCAGCAGTCCCACCTTACTAGCGGGATTAGACAATGAGCAGTTCTTC. Translated: CASSPTLLAGLDNEQFF.

This clone was counted once. The rearrangement uses TRBV6-5 and TRBJ1-5; 7 positions agree with TRBD1. Trimming removed 8 bases from V and 3 bases from J; junction bases left unmatched: 10. CDR3 length: 15 residues. Germline values: CDR1 MNHEY, CDR2 SVGAGI. Here the CDR3 reads CASSGQATFNQPQHF. The CDR3 bases are TGTGCCAGCTCCGGACAGGCGACTTTCAATCAGCCCCAGCATTTT.

The J gene is TRBJ2-3, the V gene TRBV9, with TRBD2 matching 9 bases. Germline CDR1 and CDR2: SGDLS and YYNGEE. This CDR3 region has 15 residues. The V and J ends lost 0 bases and 10 bases, in that order; junction bases with no gene match: 9. In DNA, the CDR3 is TGTGCCAGCAGCGTAGAAGGCGGGGGGGCAGGGGCGCAGTATTTT. It yields the protein CASSVEGGGAGAQYF.

This sequence joins TRBV28 and TRBJ2-7; 9 positions agree with TRBD2. Germline lookup yields CDR1 MDHEN and CDR2 SYDVKM. The J segment lost 2 bases and the V segment lost 1 base, leaving 15 bases of the junction unmatched. The CDR3 sequence is 19 residues long. CDR3 nucleotides: TGTGCCAGCAGTTTATTCGGTTCCCGACTAGCGGATACCCCCTACGAGCAGTACTTC. Residues: CASSLFGSRLADTPYEQYF.

The J gene is TRBJ2-3, the V gene TRBV3-1 (or the pseudogene TRBV3-2), with D hard to call. Trimming pared 3 bases from V and 2 bases from J, leaving 18 bases between. Germline assignment: CDR1 LGHDT and CDR2 YNNKEL (reference sequence). The CDR3 runs to 17 residues. The CDR3 reads CASSQTNLGRYTDTQYF. CDR3 nucleotide sequence: TGTGCCAGCAGCCAGACGAACCTAGGGCGGTACACAGATACGCAGTATTTT.